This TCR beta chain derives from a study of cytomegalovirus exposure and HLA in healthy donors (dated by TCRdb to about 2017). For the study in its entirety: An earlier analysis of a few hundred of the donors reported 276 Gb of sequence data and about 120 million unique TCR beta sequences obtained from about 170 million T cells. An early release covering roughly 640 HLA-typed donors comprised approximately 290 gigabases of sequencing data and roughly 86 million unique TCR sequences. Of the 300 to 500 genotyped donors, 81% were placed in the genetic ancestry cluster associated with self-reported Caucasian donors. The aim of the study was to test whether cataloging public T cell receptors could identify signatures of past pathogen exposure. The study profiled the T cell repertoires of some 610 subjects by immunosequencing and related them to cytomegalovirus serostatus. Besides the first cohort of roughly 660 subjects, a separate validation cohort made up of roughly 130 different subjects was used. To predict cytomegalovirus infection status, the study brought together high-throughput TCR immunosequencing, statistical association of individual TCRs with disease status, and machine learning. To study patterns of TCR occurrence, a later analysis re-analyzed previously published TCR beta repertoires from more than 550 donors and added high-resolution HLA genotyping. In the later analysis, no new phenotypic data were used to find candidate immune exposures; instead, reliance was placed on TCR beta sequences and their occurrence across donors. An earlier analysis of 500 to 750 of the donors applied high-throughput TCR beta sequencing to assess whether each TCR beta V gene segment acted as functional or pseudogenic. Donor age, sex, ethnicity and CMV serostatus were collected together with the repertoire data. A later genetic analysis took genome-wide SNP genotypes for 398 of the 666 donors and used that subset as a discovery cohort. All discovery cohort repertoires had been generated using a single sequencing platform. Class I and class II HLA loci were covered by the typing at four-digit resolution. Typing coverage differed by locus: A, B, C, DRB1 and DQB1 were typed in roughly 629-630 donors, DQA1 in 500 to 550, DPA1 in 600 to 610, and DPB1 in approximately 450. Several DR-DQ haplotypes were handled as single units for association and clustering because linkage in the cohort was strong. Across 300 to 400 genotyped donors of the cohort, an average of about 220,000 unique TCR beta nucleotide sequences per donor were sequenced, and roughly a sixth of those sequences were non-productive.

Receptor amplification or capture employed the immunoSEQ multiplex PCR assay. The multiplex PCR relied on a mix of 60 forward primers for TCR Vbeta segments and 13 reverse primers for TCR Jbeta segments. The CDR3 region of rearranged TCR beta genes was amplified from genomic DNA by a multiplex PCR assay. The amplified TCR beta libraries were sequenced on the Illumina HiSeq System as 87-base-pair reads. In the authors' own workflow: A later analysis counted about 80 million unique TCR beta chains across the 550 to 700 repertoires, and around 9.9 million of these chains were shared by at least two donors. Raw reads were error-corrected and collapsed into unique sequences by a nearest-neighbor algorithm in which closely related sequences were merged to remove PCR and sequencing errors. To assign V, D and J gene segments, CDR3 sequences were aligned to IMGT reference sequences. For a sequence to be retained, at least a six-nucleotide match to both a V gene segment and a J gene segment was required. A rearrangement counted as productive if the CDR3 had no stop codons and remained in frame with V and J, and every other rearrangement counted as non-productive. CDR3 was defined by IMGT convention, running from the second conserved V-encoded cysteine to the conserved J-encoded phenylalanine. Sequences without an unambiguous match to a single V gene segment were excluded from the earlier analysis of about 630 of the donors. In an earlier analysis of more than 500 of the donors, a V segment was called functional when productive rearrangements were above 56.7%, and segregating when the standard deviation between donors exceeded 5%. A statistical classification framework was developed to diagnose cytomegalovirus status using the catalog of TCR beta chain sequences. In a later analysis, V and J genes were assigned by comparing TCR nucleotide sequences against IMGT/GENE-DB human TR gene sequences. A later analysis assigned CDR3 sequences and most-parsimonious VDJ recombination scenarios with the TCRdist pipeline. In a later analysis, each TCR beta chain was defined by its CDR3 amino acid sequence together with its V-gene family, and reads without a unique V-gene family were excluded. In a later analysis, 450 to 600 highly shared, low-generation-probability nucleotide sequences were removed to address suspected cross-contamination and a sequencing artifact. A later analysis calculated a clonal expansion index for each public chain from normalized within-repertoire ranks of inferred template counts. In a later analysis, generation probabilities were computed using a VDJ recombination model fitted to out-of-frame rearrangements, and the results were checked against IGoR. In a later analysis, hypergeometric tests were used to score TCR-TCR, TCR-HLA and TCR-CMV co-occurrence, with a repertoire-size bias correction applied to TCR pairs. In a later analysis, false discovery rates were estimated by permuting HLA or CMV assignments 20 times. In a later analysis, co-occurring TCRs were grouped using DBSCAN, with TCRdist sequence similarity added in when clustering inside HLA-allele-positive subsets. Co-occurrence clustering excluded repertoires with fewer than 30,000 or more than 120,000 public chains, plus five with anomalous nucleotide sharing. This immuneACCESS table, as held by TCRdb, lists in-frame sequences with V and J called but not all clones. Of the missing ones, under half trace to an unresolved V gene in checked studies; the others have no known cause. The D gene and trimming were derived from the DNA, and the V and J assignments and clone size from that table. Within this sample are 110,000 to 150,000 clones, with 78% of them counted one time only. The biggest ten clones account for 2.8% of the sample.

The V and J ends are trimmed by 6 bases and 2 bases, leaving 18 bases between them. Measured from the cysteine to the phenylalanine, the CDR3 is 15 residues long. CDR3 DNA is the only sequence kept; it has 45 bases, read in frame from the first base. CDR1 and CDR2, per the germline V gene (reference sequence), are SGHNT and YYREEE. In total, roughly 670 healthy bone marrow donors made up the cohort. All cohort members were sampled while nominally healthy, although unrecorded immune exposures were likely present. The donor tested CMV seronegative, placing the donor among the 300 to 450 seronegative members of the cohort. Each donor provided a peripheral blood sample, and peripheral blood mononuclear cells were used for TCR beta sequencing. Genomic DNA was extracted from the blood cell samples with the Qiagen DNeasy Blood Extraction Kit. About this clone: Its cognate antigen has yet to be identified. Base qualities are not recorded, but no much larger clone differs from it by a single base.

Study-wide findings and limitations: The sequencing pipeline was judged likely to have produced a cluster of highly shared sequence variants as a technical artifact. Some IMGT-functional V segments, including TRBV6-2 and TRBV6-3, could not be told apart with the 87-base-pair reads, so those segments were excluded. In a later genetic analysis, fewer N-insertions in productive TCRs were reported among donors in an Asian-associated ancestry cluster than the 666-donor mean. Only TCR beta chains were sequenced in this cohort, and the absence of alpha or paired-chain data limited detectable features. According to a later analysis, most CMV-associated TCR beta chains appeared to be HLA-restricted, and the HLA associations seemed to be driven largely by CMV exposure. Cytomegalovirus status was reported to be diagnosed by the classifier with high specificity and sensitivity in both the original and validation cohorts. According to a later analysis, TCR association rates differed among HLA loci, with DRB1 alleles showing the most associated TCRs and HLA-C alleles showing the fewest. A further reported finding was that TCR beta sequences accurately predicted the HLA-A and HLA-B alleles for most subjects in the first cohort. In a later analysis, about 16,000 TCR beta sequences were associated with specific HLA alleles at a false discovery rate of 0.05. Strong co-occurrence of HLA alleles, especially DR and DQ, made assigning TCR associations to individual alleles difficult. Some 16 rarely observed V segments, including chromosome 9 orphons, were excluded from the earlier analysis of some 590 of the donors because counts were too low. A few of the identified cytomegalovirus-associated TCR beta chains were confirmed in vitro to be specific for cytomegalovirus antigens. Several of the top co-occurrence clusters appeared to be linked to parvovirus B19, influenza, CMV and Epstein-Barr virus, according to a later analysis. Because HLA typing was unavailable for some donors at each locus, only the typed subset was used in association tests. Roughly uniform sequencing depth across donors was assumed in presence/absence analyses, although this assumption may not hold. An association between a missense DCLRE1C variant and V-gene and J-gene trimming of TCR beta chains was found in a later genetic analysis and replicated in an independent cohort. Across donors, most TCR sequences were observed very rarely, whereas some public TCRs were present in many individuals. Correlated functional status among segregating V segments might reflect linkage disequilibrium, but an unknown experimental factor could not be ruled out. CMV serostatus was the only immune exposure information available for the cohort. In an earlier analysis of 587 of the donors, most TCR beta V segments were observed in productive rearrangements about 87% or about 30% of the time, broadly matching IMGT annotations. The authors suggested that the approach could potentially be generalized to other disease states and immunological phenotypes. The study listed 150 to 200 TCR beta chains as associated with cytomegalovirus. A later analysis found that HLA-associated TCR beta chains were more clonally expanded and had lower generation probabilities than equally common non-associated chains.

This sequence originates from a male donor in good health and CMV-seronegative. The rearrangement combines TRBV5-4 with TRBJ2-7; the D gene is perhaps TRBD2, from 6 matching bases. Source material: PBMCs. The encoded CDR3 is CASNPSRAGTYEQYF. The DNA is TGTGCCAGCAACCCCTCAAGGGCGGGGACCTACGAGCAGTACTTC.